This TCR beta chain was found in a study of naive and memory T cell subsets. V was pared by 7 bases and J by 0 bases, with 16 bases between. Germline V gives CDR1 LNHDA, CDR2 SQIVND (reference sequence). The CDR3 runs to 17 residues. Ligated cDNA underwent four rounds of PCR with nested alpha and beta constant region primers and SP2. TCRdb re-derived calls from the UMI-ligation and nested PCR reads in MiXCR, one entry per CDR3 protein. The repertoire consists of over 13,000 distinct CDR3 sequences, with under 6.5% occurring once and the leading ten covering around 7.8%. This clonotype is classed as medium-sized. Antigen specificity is unknown. Described treatment: skin biopsy from PPD injection site in Mantoux-positive individual. The library had UMIs added by 3' ligation of an oligonucleotide to TCR cDNA. Reverse transcription used DNase-treated unsorted total RNA, aiming for about 1 to 1000 ng. Overall study findings and caveats: Both skin biopsy types reportedly yielded TCRs, tuberculin sites far more. This RNA-based method may be sensitive to activation-related transcript changes.

The sample in question was skin, obtained from a tuberculin skin test site. The receptor comes from an adult in good health. The chain combines TRBV19 with TRBJ2-6; D could derive from TRBD1 or TRBD2 (6 bases each). The CDR3 loop reads CASTPRGLGSGANVLTF. DNA of the CDR3: TGTGCCAGTACCCCCCGGGGGCTGGGCTCTGGGGCCAACGTCCTGACTTTC.